The source of this T cell receptor (beta chain) is a study of shared clonotypes between healthy human individuals. Study as a whole: The cohort comprised a couple of women and a few men. Their ages spanned 18 to 49 years.

Every subset had its genomic DNA shared out evenly among several immunoSEQ plates. The assay was immunoSEQ multiplex PCR, and TCRdb's table has in-frame clones only and misses some. The sample comprises about 2.4 million clones, more than 80% of which are singletons, and about 0.13% rests with the top ten. Trimming shortened V by 3 bases and J by 5 bases, and 11 bases separated the two germline ends. The CDR3 is 14 amino acids. Germline assignment: CDR1 SGHVS and CDR2 FNYEAQ. The sequence came from a man younger than 30 in good health. This rearrangement joins TRBV7-6 to TRBJ2-1; D is unresolved. Sequenced sample: naive CD4+ T cells sorted from blood. Subset described: CD45RA+ positively selected. The CDR3 coding sequence is TGTGCCAGCAGCTTTGGACGGTGGGACAATGAGCAGTTCTTC. This codes for CASSFGRWDNEQFF. The entire variable domain, with the rest obtained from reference TRBV7-6 and TRBJ2-1, is as follows: GAGVSQSPRYKVTKRGQDVALRCDPISGHVSLYWYRQALGQGPEFLTYFNYEAQQDKSGLPNDRFSAERPEGSISTLTIQRTEQRDSAMYRCASSFGRWDNEQFFGPGTRLTVL.